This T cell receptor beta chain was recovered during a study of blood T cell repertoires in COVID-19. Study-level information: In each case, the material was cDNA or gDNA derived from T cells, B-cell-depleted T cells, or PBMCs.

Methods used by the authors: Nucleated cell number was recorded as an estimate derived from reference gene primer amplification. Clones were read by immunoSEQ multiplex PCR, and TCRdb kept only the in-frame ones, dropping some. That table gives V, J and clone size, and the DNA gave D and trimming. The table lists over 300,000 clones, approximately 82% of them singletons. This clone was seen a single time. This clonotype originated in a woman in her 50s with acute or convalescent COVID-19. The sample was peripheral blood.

Here the CDR3 reads CSVVKGALGNTIYF. The CDR3 coding sequence is TGCAGCGTTGTGAAGGGGGCGCTGGGAAACACCATATATTTT. This chain connects TRBV29-1 to TRBJ1-3, with TRBD1 matching 7 bases. The CDR3 covers 14 residues. J gave up 4 bases and V 4 bases, and 7 bases lay outside the gene matches. CDR1 SQVTM and CDR2 ANQGSEA come from the germline V gene.